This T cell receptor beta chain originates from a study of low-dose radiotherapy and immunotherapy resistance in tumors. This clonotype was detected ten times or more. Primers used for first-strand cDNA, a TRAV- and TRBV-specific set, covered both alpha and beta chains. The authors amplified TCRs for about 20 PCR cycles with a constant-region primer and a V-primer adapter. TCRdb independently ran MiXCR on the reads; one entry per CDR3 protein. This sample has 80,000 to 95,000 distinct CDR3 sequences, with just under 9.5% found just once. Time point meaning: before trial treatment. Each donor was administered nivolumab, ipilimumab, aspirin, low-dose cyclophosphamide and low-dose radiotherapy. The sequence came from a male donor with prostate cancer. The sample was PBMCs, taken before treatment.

The CDR3 is CASSLGQGAAEAFF. The CDR3 DNA reads as TGTGCCAGCAGCTTAGGACAGGGGGCGGCTGAAGCTTTCTTT. This chain links TRBV11-3 with TRBJ1-1; 10 bases are a match to TRBD1. This CDR3 is built from 14 residues. The trim removed 1 base at V and 6 bases at J, leaving 2 bases unmatched. Germline lookup yields CDR1 SGHNT and CDR2 YENEEA.